This TCR beta chain was obtained from a study of OX40 agonist ivuxolimab in advanced cancers. Points from the study as a whole: Some nonresponders likewise displayed low normalized T-cell clonal expansion. Among the lowest peripheral clonal expansion occurred in 0.1-3.0 mg/kg partial responders. The specificity for antigen of the expanded peripheral T cells was not determined.

Data came from immunoSEQ multiplex PCR; TCRdb stores just in-frame clones and leaves some out. The sample lists around 22,000 clones; nearly 90% were seen once. Germline V lookup: CDR1 MGHRA, CDR2 YSYEKL. The CDR3 length is 13 residues. V was cut by 0 bases and J by 6 bases, with 9 bases left in between. On this clone itself: Its antigen is currently unknown.

The sequence derives from an adult with an advanced solid tumor such as melanoma, head and neck, liver or kidney cancer. The gene calls are TRBV4-1 and TRBJ2-7, with unresolved D. The sequences come from CD4+ or CD8+ T cells sorted from blood, collected in a trial of the OX40 agonist ivuxolimab. The CDR3 bases are TGCGCCAGCAGCCAAGATTGGGGTGGCGAGCAGTACTTC. As protein: CASSQDWGGEQYF.